Listed below are T cell receptor beta chains from one sample, sequenced in a study of shared clonotypes between healthy human individuals. The table came from immunoSEQ multiplex PCR; TCRdb's copy has only in-frame clones and leaves some out. The data show about 2 million clones, with approximately 94% seen just once and 1.2% held by the top ten. The sequenced sample was naive CD8+ T cells sorted from blood. These TCRs come from a man aged 18 to 30 in good health. Each CDR3 is given with its conserved first and last residue. The D gene is left open where the match is weak. Clone size is stated in some rows and not others, as once, few, many or a class when expanded.

TRBV6-5	once	TRBJ1-2	.	CASSYVRGDYGYTF	TGTGCCAGCAGTTACGTCCGGGGGGATTATGGCTACACCTTC
TRBV7-9	once	TRBJ1-3	.	CASSLGPQGTGNTIYF	TGTGCCAGCAGCTTAGGCCCACAGGGTACTGGAAACACCATATATTTT
TRBV19	.	TRBJ1-1	TRBD1	CASSPLPGTGGLNTEAFF	TGTGCCAGTAGCCCCTTACCCGGGACAGGGGGATTGAACACTGAAGCTTTCTTT
TRBV5-6	.	TRBJ2-1	TRBD2	CASSFAAGGPYEQFF	TGTGCCAGCAGCTTTGCAGCGGGGGGGCCCTATGAGCAGTTCTTC
TRBV9	.	TRBJ1-1	.	CASSVIIGNLNTEAFF	TGTGCCAGCAGCGTAATCATAGGCAACTTGAACACTGAAGCTTTCTTT
TRBV2	.	TRBJ2-3	TRBD2	CASTWTSGGADTQYF	TGTGCCAGCACTTGGACTAGCGGGGGCGCAGATACGCAGTATTTT
TRBV7-6	.	TRBJ2-5	.	CASSLFWTDTQETQYF	TGTGCCAGCAGCTTATTCTGGACAGACACTCAAGAGACCCAGTACTTC
TRBV9	once	TRBJ2-2	.	CASSEGWDTGELFF	TGTGCCAGCAGCGAGGGGTGGGACACCGGGGAGCTGTTTTTT
TRBV10-1	.	TRBJ1-1	.	CASRPGEGETEAFF	TGCGCCAGCCGTCCCGGGGAGGGCGAGACTGAAGCTTTCTTT
TRBV15	.	TRBJ1-5	.	CATSRDLGGNQPQHF	TGTGCCACCAGCAGAGATTTGGGGGGCAATCAGCCCCAGCATTTT
TRBV29-1	.	TRBJ2-2	.	CSVESPLESTGELFF	TGCAGCGTTGAATCCCCATTGGAGAGCACCGGGGAGCTGTTTTTT
TRBV27	once	TRBJ2-7	TRBD1	CASSAGSSTGAAYEQYF	TGTGCCAGCAGTGCCGGGTCCTCAACAGGGGCAGCCTACGAGCAGTACTTC
TRBV2	.	TRBJ1-6	.	CASSVETAYNSPLHF	TGTGCCAGCAGTGTGGAGACAGCCTATAATTCACCCCTCCACTTT
TRBV19	.	TRBJ1-4	TRBD1	CASGWTGANEKLFF	TGTGCCAGTGGCTGGACAGGGGCTAATGAAAAACTGTTTTTT
TRBV10-2	.	TRBJ2-1	TRBD2	CASSGTSGLYNEQFF	TGCGCCAGCAGTGGGACTAGCGGGCTCTACAATGAGCAGTTCTTC
TRBV5-4	.	TRBJ1-2	.	CASSLVGGSLYGYTF	TGTGCCAGCAGCTTGGTGGGAGGGAGCCTCTATGGCTACACCTTC
TRBV6-6	.	TRBJ2-2	.	CASSYPEGTGELFF	TGTGCCAGCAGTTACCCCGAGGGCACCGGGGAGCTGTTTTTT
TRBV2	.	TRBJ2-3	.	CARTTDTQYF	TGTGCCAGGACAACAGATACGCAGTATTTT
TRBV19	.	TRBJ2-7	.	CASSIGVNYEQYF	TGTGCCAGTAGTATCGGGGTGAACTACGAGCAGTACTTC
TRBV14	.	TRBJ2-1	.	CASSQDPRRQFF	TGTGCCAGCAGCCAAGATCCTAGGCGGCAGTTCTTC
TRBV2	.	TRBJ2-7	.	CATTGTLDYEQYF	TGTGCCACCACCGGGACACTTGATTACGAGCAGTACTTC
TRBV28	.	TRBJ1-2	.	CASSFPQYSRLNYGYTF	TGTGCCAGCAGTTTTCCTCAGTACTCGCGGCTAAACTATGGCTACACCTTC
TRBV4-3	.	TRBJ2-7	.	CASSQFRAYEQYF	TGCGCCAGCAGCCAATTCAGGGCCTACGAGCAGTACTTC
TRBV5-4	.	TRBJ1-2	.	CASSKDEGYGYTF	TGTGCCAGCAGCAAGGACGAAGGCTATGGCTACACCTTC
TRBV19	.	TRBJ1-2	.	CASMRRALSDGYTF	TGTGCCAGTATGCGAAGGGCGCTTTCGGATGGCTACACCTTC
TRBV13	.	TRBJ1-1	TRBD1	CASSPPDREIYEAFF	TGTGCCAGCAGCCCTCCGGACAGGGAAATATATGAAGCTTTCTTT
TRBV27	.	TRBJ2-7	TRBD2	CASSLGASGRDEQYF	TGTGCCAGCAGTTTAGGGGCTAGCGGGAGGGACGAGCAGTACTTC
TRBV19	.	TRBJ2-5	.	CASSTDSEETQYF	TGTGCCAGTAGTACGGACAGTGAGGAGACCCAGTACTTC
TRBV29-1	.	TRBJ2-1	.	CSVGSYEQFF	TGCAGCGTTGGGTCTTATGAGCAGTTCTTC
TRBV11-2	.	TRBJ1-5	.	CASSLAGDQPQHF	TGTGCCAGCAGCCTGGCGGGGGATCAGCCCCAGCATTTT
TRBV18	.	TRBJ2-2	.	CASSPPPSPGELFF	TGTGCCAGCTCACCACCTCCCAGTCCCGGGGAGCTGTTTTTT
TRBV19	.	TRBJ1-5	.	CASSIVDNGNQPQHF	TGTGCCAGTAGTATAGTGGACAACGGCAATCAGCCCCAGCATTTT
TRBV11-2	.	TRBJ2-7	TRBD1	CASSLPGGQGATYEQYF	TGTGCCAGCAGCTTACCGGGGGGACAGGGGGCCACCTACGAGCAGTACTTC
TRBV7-9	.	TRBJ2-3	TRBD1	CASSLPSGQGAGTDTQYF	TGTGCCAGCAGCTTACCCTCGGGACAGGGGGCGGGCACAGATACGCAGTATTTT
TRBV9	.	TRBJ2-5	.	CASSVDGGQETQYF	TGTGCCAGCAGCGTAGATGGGGGGCAAGAGACCCAGTACTTC
TRBV2	.	TRBJ2-7	.	CASSEGAYEQYF	TGTGCCAGCAGTGAGGGGGCGTACGAGCAGTACTTC
TRBV6-1	.	TRBJ2-1	.	CASSETGIYNEQFF	TGTGCCAGCAGTGAGACGGGGATATACAATGAGCAGTTCTTC
TRBV9	.	TRBJ2-5	TRBD1	CASSFTGGQETQYF	TGTGCCAGCAGCTTCACAGGGGGACAAGAGACCCAGTACTTC
TRBV10-3	once	TRBJ2-7	TRBD2	CAISTSTSGVIEQYF	TGTGCCATCAGTACTTCAACTAGCGGGGTAATCGAGCAGTACTTC
TRBV5-4	.	TRBJ2-7	TRBD1	CASSWDSGTYEQYF	TGTGCCAGCAGCTGGGACAGCGGTACCTACGAGCAGTACTTC
TRBV13	.	TRBJ1-2	.	CASSPPPNYQGPNYGYTF	TGTGCCAGCAGCCCCCCACCCAACTACCAGGGACCTAACTATGGCTACACCTTC
TRBV7-9	once	TRBJ1-1	.	CASSPGGGSVDTEAFF	TGTGCCAGCAGCCCCGGCGGAGGGTCGGTTGACACTGAAGCTTTCTTT
TRBV2	.	TRBJ2-2	.	CARSPAELANTGELFF	TGTGCCCGTTCCCCGGCGGAACTGGCGAACACCGGGGAGCTGTTTTTT
TRBV6-5	.	TRBJ2-7	.	CASSVTLGADEQYF	TGTGCCAGCAGTGTCACCTTGGGGGCAGACGAGCAGTACTTC
TRBV4-1	.	TRBJ1-4	.	CASSQVNGAILFF	TGCGCCAGCAGCCAAGTTAATGGGGCCATCCTGTTTTTT
TRBV27	.	TRBJ2-7	.	CASSLRQINGEQYF	TGTGCCAGCAGTTTAAGACAGATTAACGGGGAGCAGTACTTC
TRBV11-2	.	TRBJ2-1	TRBD2	CASSLGTSGSFNEQFF	TGTGCCAGCAGCTTAGGTACTAGCGGGAGTTTCAATGAGCAGTTCTTC
TRBV27	.	TRBJ2-5	TRBD2	CASSPGTSGETQYF	TGTGCCAGCAGTCCAGGGACTAGCGGGGAGACCCAGTACTTC
TRBV2	once	TRBJ2-7	TRBD2	CASSGGGSSYEQYF	TGTGCCAGCAGTGGGGGGGGATCATCCTACGAGCAGTACTTC
TRBV30	.	TRBJ2-1	TRBD2	CAWSGEGWSYNEQFF	TGTGCCTGGAGTGGGGAGGGGTGGTCCTACAATGAGCAGTTCTTC
TRBV4-1	.	TRBJ2-2	.	CASSLVLSGGNTGELFF	TGCGCCAGCAGCCTCGTATTATCCGGGGGTAACACCGGGGAGCTGTTTTTT
TRBV2	once	TRBJ2-3	TRBD2	CASSNMWLAGVSDTQYF	TGTGCCAGCAGTAATATGTGGCTAGCGGGAGTCTCAGATACGCAGTATTTT
TRBV7-3	once	TRBJ2-2	.	CASSLTLGTGELFF	TGTGCCAGCAGCTTAACACTGGGTACCGGGGAGCTGTTTTTT
TRBV13	.	TRBJ2-1	TRBD2	CASSLGPSGGANEQFF	TGTGCCAGCAGCTTAGGCCCGAGCGGGGGGGCCAATGAGCAGTTCTTC
TRBV11-2	.	TRBJ2-7	.	CASSFVSEQYF	TGTGCCAGCAGCTTCGTAAGCGAGCAGTACTTC
TRBV5-6	.	TRBJ2-7	TRBD1	CASSWGQGSYEQYF	TGTGCCAGCAGCTGGGGACAGGGTTCCTACGAGCAGTACTTC
TRBV9	.	TRBJ2-7	TRBD1	CASSPHTGAYEQYF	TGTGCCAGCAGCCCTCATACAGGGGCCTACGAGCAGTACTTC
TRBV5-1	.	TRBJ2-3	TRBD2	CASSYTSGDSTDTQYF	TGCGCCAGCAGCTACACTAGCGGGGATAGCACAGATACGCAGTATTTT
TRBV30	.	TRBJ2-7	TRBD1	CAWSDMRTGKGYEQYF	TGTGCCTGGAGTGACATGCGGACAGGGAAAGGGTACGAGCAGTACTTC